This is a list of T cell receptor beta chains from one sample in a study of blood T cell repertoires in COVID-19. Repertoires were generated with immunoSEQ multiplex PCR, while TCRdb's copy carries only in-frame clones and drops some. The repertoire holds about 24,000 clones, with 75% to 90% as singletons. Sequencing input: peripheral blood. The source of these receptors is a woman aged 70-85 years with COVID-19, enrolled during active disease. The CDR3 runs from the conserved cysteine through the conserved F or W. D genes are given only for firm matches. The listing skips clone size in some rows; elsewhere it reads once, few, many or a size class.

D,J,V,size,CDR3,DNA
-,TRBJ1-3,TRBV10-3,-,CAISESVGRDSGNTIYF,TGTGCCATCAGTGAGTCGGTAGGGCGGGACTCTGGAAACACCATATATTTT
-,TRBJ1-1,TRBV5-1,-,CASSSTAGNTEAFF,TGCGCCAGCAGCTCAACCGCGGGGAACACTGAAGCTTTCTTT
TRBD1,TRBJ1-4,TRBV5-4,-,CASSPRQGGNEKLFF,TGTGCCAGCAGCCCAAGACAGGGGGGCAATGAAAAACTGTTTTTT
TRBD1,TRBJ1-1,TRBV2,-,CASSYRGRLNTEAFF,TGTGCCAGCAGCTACAGGGGGCGTTTGAACACTGAAGCTTTCTTT
-,TRBJ2-1,TRBV4-2,-,CASSQVGSAEQFF,TGTGCCAGCAGCCAAGTAGGCAGCGCTGAGCAGTTCTTC
TRBD1,TRBJ1-1,TRBV19,few,CASSTNGQVSMNTEAFF,TGTGCCAGTAGTACCAACGGACAGGTATCCATGAACACTGAAGCTTTCTTT
-,TRBJ1-3,TRBV5-1,-,CASSSVLGNTIYF,TGCGCCAGCAGCTCGGTCCTGGGAAACACCATATATTTT
TRBD1,TRBJ1-1,TRBV7-9,once,CASSKGTGSEAFF,TGTGCCAGCAGCAAAGGGACAGGGTCTGAAGCTTTCTTT
TRBD1,TRBJ2-7,TRBV5-5,-,CASSLFSGQGANEQYF,TGTGCCAGCAGCTTGTTTTCGGGACAGGGGGCGAACGAGCAGTACTTC
TRBD2,TRBJ2-2,TRBV18,-,CASSRREGNTGELFF,TGTGCCAGCTCACGGCGGGAGGGGAACACCGGGGAGCTGTTTTTT
-,TRBJ1-6,TRBV14,-,CASPGGAPPLHF,TGTGCCAGCCCGGGGGGGGCCCCACCCCTCCACTTT
-,TRBJ1-6,TRBV6-6,-,CASSYVQASPLHF,TGTGCCAGCAGTTACGTGCAGGCTTCACCCCTCCACTTT
TRBD1,TRBJ2-7,TRBV7-9,-,CASSLGGTDGEQYF,TGTGCCAGCAGCTTAGGAGGGACAGACGGCGAGCAGTACTTC
TRBD1,TRBJ1-2,TRBV6-5,-,CASGTGSNYGYTF,TGTGCCAGCGGGACAGGGTCTAACTATGGCTACACCTTC
TRBD2,TRBJ2-5,TRBV5-6,once,CASSLGPGGTQYF,TGTGCCAGCAGCTTGGGGCCGGGGGGGACCCAGTACTTC
-,TRBJ1-4,TRBV7-2,-,CASSLGGWWEKLFF,TGTGCCAGCAGCTTAGGAGGTTGGTGGGAAAAACTGTTTTTT
-,TRBJ1-1,TRBV18,-,CASSPPIGASGTLEAFF,TGTGCCAGCTCACCACCGATCGGGGCCAGCGGGACCCTTGAAGCTTTCTTT
TRBD2,TRBJ2-1,TRBV5-1,few,CASSLAGVTNEQFF,TGCGCCAGCAGTCTAGCGGGAGTGACAAATGAGCAGTTCTTC
-,TRBJ1-4,TRBV2,-,CASRAGGNAYEKLFF,TGTGCCAGCAGGGCGGGAGGGAATGCGTATGAAAAACTGTTTTTT
-,TRBJ1-1,TRBV19,-,CASSITGGGEAFF,TGTGCCAGTAGTATTACGGGAGGGGGAGAAGCTTTCTTT
TRBD1,TRBJ1-5,TRBV2,-,CASSVTGTQPQHF,TGTGCCAGCAGTGTGACAGGGACCCAGCCCCAGCATTTT
TRBD1,TRBJ2-4,TRBV13,-,CASSLVGDSQNIQYF,TGTGCCAGCAGCTTAGTGGGGGACAGCCAAAACATTCAGTACTTC
TRBD2,TRBJ2-1,TRBV4-1,-,CASSPTSGGVHEQFF,TGCGCCAGCAGCCCGACTAGCGGGGGGGTCCATGAGCAGTTCTTC
-,TRBJ1-2,TRBV5-1,-,CASSLGQSGGSYTF,TGCGCCAGCAGCTTGGGACAGTCCGGGGGGAGCTACACCTTC
TRBD1,TRBJ1-2,TRBV3-1/TRBV3-2,-,CASSPGPGGLGYTF,TGTGCCAGCAGCCCAGGACCAGGGGGCCTTGGCTACACCTTC
-,TRBJ2-1,TRBV20-1,-,CSARLVNEQFF,TGCAGTGCTAGACTAGTCAATGAGCAGTTCTTC
-,TRBJ1-3,TRBV7-9,-,CASSFSGGSGNTIYF,TGTGCCAGCAGCTTCTCCGGCGGGTCTGGAAACACCATATATTTT
TRBD1,TRBJ2-7,TRBV5-6,-,CASSFDRGGSYEQYF,TGTGCCAGCAGCTTTGACAGGGGAGGTTCCTACGAGCAGTACTTC
-,TRBJ2-7,TRBV19,-,CASSISSSYEQYF,TGTGCCAGTAGTATAAGTAGCTCCTACGAGCAGTACTTC
-,TRBJ1-2,TRBV6-2/TRBV6-3,-,CASSLRPGGLRGYTF,TGTGCCAGCAGCCTTCGACCGGGGGGCCTGCGTGGCTACACCTTC
-,TRBJ1-2,TRBV19,-,CASIAWGEESYGYTF,TGTGCCAGTATTGCTTGGGGGGAGGAGTCCTATGGCTACACCTTC
TRBD2,TRBJ2-3,TRBV7-6,-,CASSLSGTSGDTQYF,TGTGCCAGCAGCTTATCCGGGACTAGCGGGGATACGCAGTATTTT
-,TRBJ2-7,TRBV7-2,-,CASSLAPTGTTYEQYF,TGTGCCAGCAGCCTAGCCCCTACAGGGACCACCTACGAGCAGTACTTC
TRBD2,TRBJ2-3,TRBV19,-,CASRISGAITDTQYF,TGTGCCAGTAGGATTAGCGGGGCTATTACAGATACGCAGTATTTT
TRBD2,TRBJ2-3,TRBV11-3,-,CASSPGASGVSTDTQYF,TGTGCCAGCAGCCCGGGGGCTAGCGGGGTGAGCACAGATACGCAGTATTTT
TRBD2,TRBJ2-3,TRBV2,-,CASGGGNRNTQYF,TGTGCCAGCGGGGGGGGAAACAGGAATACGCAGTATTTT
TRBD1,TRBJ1-5,TRBV19,once,CASSSGQGHNQPQHF,TGTGCCAGTAGTTCGGGACAGGGTCACAATCAGCCCCAGCATTTT